This entry lists 27 T cell receptor beta chains sequenced from one sample in a study of blood T cell repertoires in COVID-19. Data came from immunoSEQ multiplex PCR; TCRdb stores just in-frame clones and leaves some out. The profile shows hundreds of thousands of clones, 88% of them singletons. Sequenced sample: peripheral blood. These receptors originate from a woman aged 45-65 years with COVID-19, enrolled during active disease.

The rearrangement uses TRBV27 and TRBJ2-3, with 8 bases identical to TRBD2. Unmatched junction bases numbered 8, after V lost 6 bases and J lost 3 bases. This CDR3 comprises 15 residues. The germline V gene has CDR1 MNHEY and CDR2 SMNVEV (reference sequence). The CDR3 region has the DNA TGTGCCAGCAGCCGCGCGGGGGGTTGGACAGATACGCAGTATTTT. Translation: CASSRAGGWTDTQYF.

The V call is TRBV9, the J call TRBJ1-4; 8 positions match TRBD1. This CDR3 contains 13 residues. Germline CDR1 is SGDLS and CDR2 is YYNGEE. The J segment lost 11 bases and the V segment lost 0 bases, leaving 3 bases of the junction unmatched. The CDR3 DNA sequence: TGTGCCAGCAGCGTAGGCCAGGGGGCGAAACTGTTTTTT. Its protein is CASSVGQGAKLFF.

This clone appeared a single time. The chain links TRBV28 to TRBJ2-3; 13 bases line up with TRBD2. Germline assignment: CDR1 MDHEN and CDR2 SYDVKM. CDR3 size: 16 residues. V lost 4 bases and J lost 1; bases outside the gene matches: 2. CDR3 DNA: TGTGCCAGCAGTTCGGGACTAGCGGGGCGCACAGATACGCAGTATTTT. As protein: CASSSGLAGRTDTQYF.

The V gene is TRBV19, the J gene TRBJ1-1, with a tentative D call TRBD1 (6 bases). CDR3 size: 13 residues. V lost 4 bases and J lost 4, with 10 bases in between. Germline values: CDR1 LNHDA, CDR2 SQIVND (reference sequence). This CDR3 is CASSNREGTEAFF. The CDR3 DNA reads as TGTGCCAGTAGTAACAGGGAGGGCACTGAAGCTTTCTTT.

The rearrangement joins TRBV5-1 to TRBJ2-7, with 12 bases identical to TRBD1. The V gene's germline CDR1 is SGHRS and CDR2 YFSETQ. Trimming removed 2 bases from V and 5 bases from J; junction bases left unmatched: 5. The CDR3 is made up of 15 amino acids. This CDR3 reads CASSFSGQGANEQYF. The CDR3 region has the DNA TGCGCCAGCAGCTTCTCGGGACAGGGGGCCAACGAGCAGTACTTC.

This clone was recorded once. The chain links TRBV28 to TRBJ2-7, with TRBD1 as a possible D gene (6 bases). The CDR3 consists of 13 residues. Germline V gene lookup returns CDR1 MDHEN and CDR2 SYDVKM. Trimming took off 5 bases at V and 3 bases at J, with 11 bases between the two ends. CDR3 residues: CASSGDTFYEQYF. The DNA for the CDR3 is TGTGCCAGCAGTGGGGACACTTTCTACGAGCAGTACTTC.

The V call is TRBV10-3, the J call TRBJ1-3, with a tentative D call TRBD1 (6 bases). V was shortened by 6 bases and J by 8 bases, with 11 bases between the two germline ends. Looked up from germline, CDR1 is ENHRY and CDR2 is SYGVKD. This CDR3 region has 12 residues. The CDR3 DNA is TGTGCCATCAGCCGCGAGGGGGACACCATATATTTT. This sequence encodes CAISREGDTIYF.

This clone was picked up a small number of times. The chain recombines TRBV20-1 with TRBJ1-6; D remains ambiguous. This CDR3 has 14 residues. CDR1 is DFQATT, CDR2 SNEGSKA, per germline (reference sequence). V was cut by 3 bases and J by 0 bases, with 6 bases left in between. The CDR3 DNA is TGCAGTGCTAGTGCTAGCTCCTATAATTCACCCCTCCACTTT. This sequence encodes CSASASSYNSPLHF.

The chain employs TRBV28 and TRBJ2-2; 8 bases are a match to TRBD1. This CDR3 comprises 16 residues. In germline, CDR1 is MDHEN, CDR2 SYDVKM. The ends lost 4 bases at V and 2 bases at J; junction bases unmatched: 6. The chain's CDR3 is CASSSPGTGNTGELFF. The DNA of the CDR3 is TGTGCCAGCAGTTCTCCCGGGACAGGCAACACCGGGGAGCTGTTTTTT. The variable domain in full, with the rest retrieved from reference TRBV28 and TRBJ2-2, is DVKVTQSSRYLVKRTGEKVFLECVQDMDHENMFWYRQDPGLGLRLIYFSYDVKMKEKGDIPEGYSVSREKKERFSLILESASTNQTSMYLCASSSPGTGNTGELFFGEGSRLTVL.

The chain couples TRBV30 to TRBJ1-2, with a tentative D call TRBD1 (6 bases). The germline V and J ends were trimmed by 3 bases and 0 bases, with 8 bases remaining between them. This CDR3 contains 13 residues. Germline CDR1 is GTSNPN and CDR2 is SVGIG (reference sequence). Here the CDR3 DNA reads TGTGCCTGGAGGGGGACACCTAACTATGGCTACACCTTC. Its translation: CAWRGTPNYGYTF. The whole variable domain, filled in from reference TRBV30 and TRBJ1-2, reads SQTIHQWPATLVQPVGSPLSLECTVEGTSNPNLYWYRQAAGRGLQLLFYSVGIGQISSEVPQNLSASRPQDRQFILSSKKLLLSDSGFYLCAWRGTPNYGYTFGSGTRLTVV.

V is TRBV5-1 and J is TRBJ1-1, with a weak D call TRBD1 (6 bases). V was cut by 4 bases and J by 3 bases, with 19 bases left in between. The CDR3 extends over 16 amino acids. CDR1 is SGHRS and CDR2 is YFSETQ in the germline V gene. CDR3 amino acids: CASSLLSGRGDTEAFF. The CDR3 region has the DNA TGCGCCAGCAGCCTGCTGAGCGGCAGGGGTGACACTGAAGCTTTCTTT.

The chain employs TRBV2 and TRBJ2-6; tentative D call: TRBD1 (6 bases). Between the trimmed V and J ends, which lost 11 bases and 2 bases, there was a span of 16 bases. The CDR3 extends over 15 amino acids. Germline loops: CDR1 SNHLY, CDR2 FYNNEI. The CDR3 sequence: CAARRNRAGANVLTF. CDR3 DNA sequence: TGTGCCGCGCGGAGAAACAGGGCTGGGGCCAACGTCCTGACTTTC. Using reference TRBV2 and TRBJ2-6 for the parts outside the CDR3, the full variable domain is EPEVTQTPSHQVTQMGQEVILRCVPISNHLYFYWYRQILGQKVEFLVSFYNNEISEKSEIFDDQFSVERPDGSNFTLKIRSTKLEDSAMYFCAARRNRAGANVLTFGAGSRLTVL.

In its sample, this clone was seen once. The V call is TRBV6-5, the J call TRBJ1-1; weak D call: TRBD1 (5 bases). Trimming removed 7 bases from V and 8 bases from J, with 20 bases in between. There are 14 residues in the CDR3. Germline V gene sequence: CDR1 MNHEY, CDR2 SVGAGI. The CDR3 loop reads CASTTPWEGSEAFF. The CDR3 region has the DNA TGTGCCAGCACCACACCCTGGGAGGGGTCCGAAGCTTTCTTT.

The chain joins TRBV21-1 to TRBJ1-4; the table's D call, TRBD1, was not checked against the DNA. TRBV21-1 is listed as a pseudogene. The CDR3 length is 19 residues. The CDR3 loop reads CASSTPPQGAPGYIEKLFF. CDR3 nucleotide sequence: TGTGCCAGCAGCACCCCTCCACAGGGGGCCCCAGGTTATATCGAAAAACTGTTTTTT.

The rearrangement uses TRBV30 and TRBJ1-2, with 9 bases lining up with TRBD1. Germline V gene sequence: CDR1 GTSNPN, CDR2 SVGIG (reference sequence). V gave up 5 bases and J gave up 8 bases; unmatched junction bases: 6. The CDR3 totals 12 residues. CDR3: CAWGDDRGGYTF. The CDR3 nucleotides are TGTGCCTGGGGAGATGACAGGGGGGGCTACACCTTC.

The rearrangement joins TRBV7-3 to TRBJ1-6; D gene unclear. The germline V gene has CDR1 SGHTA and CDR2 FQGTGA. V was cut by 5 bases and J by 4 bases, with 6 bases left in between. CDR3 length: 13 residues. The CDR3 DNA reads as TGTGCCAGCAGCAGAGGATATAATTCACCCCTCCACTTT. Its protein is CASSRGYNSPLHF.

The chain uses TRBV6-5 and TRBJ1-6, with D possibly being TRBD1 (5 bases). CDR1 and CDR2 from the germline V gene are MNHEY and SVGAGI. CDR3 length: 13 residues. V was shortened by 10 bases and J by 7 bases, with 14 bases between the two germline ends. The CDR3 nucleotides are TGTGCCACCTTGATGACAGCCAATTCACCCCTCCACTTT. Residues: CATLMTANSPLHF.

The rearrangement links TRBV5-1 to TRBJ2-5, with D perhaps matching TRBD1 (5 bases). The CDR3 spans 14 residues. Germline V CDR1 and CDR2: SGHRS, YFSETQ. The V and J ends lost 1 base and 1 base respectively, with 8 bases between them. Written as DNA, the CDR3 is TGCGCCAGCAGCTTGCAGGGATCCCAAGAGACCCAGTACTTC. Translation: CASSLQGSQETQYF.

The CDR3 region has the DNA TGTGCCTGGAGTGCTACAGGGGGCTTGAGTTCACCCCTCCACTTT. Its translation is CAWSATGGLSSPLHF. The chain is built from TRBV30 and TRBJ1-6; TRBD1 matches at 9 bases. The CDR3 consists of 15 residues. Looked up from germline, CDR1 is GTSNPN and CDR2 is SVGIG (reference sequence). V was clipped by 1 base and J by 9 bases; unmatched bases: 7.

This clone showed up just a few times. The rearrangement joins TRBV5-8 to TRBJ1-3; D is undetermined. Trimming shortened V by 1 base and J by 0 bases, and 14 bases separated the two germline ends. The germline V gene encodes CDR1 SGHTS and CDR2 YDEGEE. The CDR3 is made up of 17 amino acids. The CDR3 loop is CASSLLVWGDSGNTIYF. The CDR3 DNA reads TGTGCCAGCAGCTTGTTAGTGTGGGGAGACTCTGGAAACACCATATATTTT.

V usage is TRBV3-1 (or the pseudogene TRBV3-2) and J usage is TRBJ2-5; 7 bases are shared with TRBD1. J gave up 5 bases and V 3 bases, and 3 bases lay outside the gene matches. The CDR3 is 13 residues long. Looked up from germline, CDR1 is LGHDT and CDR2 is YNNKEL (reference sequence). The CDR3 nucleotides read TGTGCCAGCAGCCACGGCAGGGGGGAGACCCAGTACTTC. It specifies CASSHGRGETQYF.

The chain carries TRBV27 and TRBJ2-7, with D possibly being TRBD2 (5 bases). The V gene's germline CDR1 is MNHEY and CDR2 SMNVEV (reference sequence). V dropped 8 bases and J dropped 2 bases, with 16 bases sitting between them. The CDR3 spans 14 residues. CDR3 coding DNA: TGTGCCAGCCGAGGACCGGGGTTAGCCTACGAGCAGTACTTC. Encoded protein: CASRGPGLAYEQYF.

CDR3 nucleotides: TGTGCCATCAGTGAAGAGGGGGCACCTTCCAATCAGCCCCAGCATTTT. Protein sequence: CAISEEGAPSNQPQHF. The chain uses TRBV10-3 and TRBJ1-5; 7 bases line up with TRBD1. This CDR3 is 16 amino acids long. J was trimmed by 3 bases and V by 3 bases; bases with no gene match: 8. Per the germline V gene, CDR1 is ENHRY and CDR2 is SYGVKD.

CDR3: CASSSGGAEEKLFF. CDR3 bases: TGTGCCAGCAGCTCCGGGGGGGCGGAAGAAAAACTGTTTTTT. The chain employs TRBV5-6 and TRBJ1-4; perhaps TRBD1 as D (6 bases). The CDR3 consists of 14 residues. The germline V and J ends were trimmed by 3 bases and 8 bases, with 14 bases remaining between them. CDR1 is SGHDT and CDR2 is YYEEEE in the germline V gene.

This chain connects TRBV6-2 or TRBV6-3 to TRBJ2-3; 12 bases match TRBD2. V lost 6 bases, J lost 8 bases, and 12 bases stayed unmatched. CDR3 length equals 16 residues. Germline assignment: CDR1 MNHEY and CDR2 SVGEGT. The DNA for the CDR3 is TGTGCCAGCAGCCCCGGCCTAGCGGGGGGGCCAGGTACGCAGTATTTT. It codes for CASSPGLAGGPGTQYF.

This clone occurred once. The rearrangement joins TRBV11-2 to TRBJ2-6; 10 bases are a match to TRBD1. The CDR3 consists of 17 residues. After removal of 3 bases from V and 2 bases from J, the junction contained 4 bases not matched to a gene. Germline V gene lookup returns CDR1 SGHAT and CDR2 FQNNGV. CDR3 in DNA: TGTGCCAGCAGCTTCGGGACAGGGGCCACTGGGGCCAACGTCCTGACTTTC. It translates to CASSFGTGATGANVLTF.

This chain joins TRBV19 and TRBJ2-2, with D possibly matching TRBD1 (6 bases). With 3 bases removed from V and 0 bases from J, the gap between germline ends came to 14 bases. This CDR3 comprises 17 residues. The germline V gene encodes CDR1 LNHDA and CDR2 SQIVND (reference sequence). The CDR3 here is CASSMGWGTTNTGELFF. The CDR3 DNA is TGTGCCAGTAGTATGGGGTGGGGGACAACGAACACCGGGGAGCTGTTTTTT.